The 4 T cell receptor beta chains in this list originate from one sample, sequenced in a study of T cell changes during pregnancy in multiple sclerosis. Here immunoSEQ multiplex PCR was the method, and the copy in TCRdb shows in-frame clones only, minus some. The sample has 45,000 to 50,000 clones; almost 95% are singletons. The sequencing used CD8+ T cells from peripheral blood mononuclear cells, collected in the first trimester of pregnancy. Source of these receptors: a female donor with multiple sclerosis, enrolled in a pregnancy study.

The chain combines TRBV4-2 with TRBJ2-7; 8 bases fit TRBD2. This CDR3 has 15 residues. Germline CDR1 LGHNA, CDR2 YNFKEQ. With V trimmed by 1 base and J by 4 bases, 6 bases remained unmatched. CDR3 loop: CASSQGRGLVYEQYF. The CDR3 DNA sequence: TGTGCCAGCAGCCAAGGTCGGGGACTAGTATACGAGCAGTACTTC.

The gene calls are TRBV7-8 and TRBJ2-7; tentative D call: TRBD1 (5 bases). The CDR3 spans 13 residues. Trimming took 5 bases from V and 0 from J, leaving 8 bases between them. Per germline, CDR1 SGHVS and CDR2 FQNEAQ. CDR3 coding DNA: TGTGCCAGCAGCCTGGACATCTCCTACGAGCAGTACTTC. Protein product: CASSLDISYEQYF.

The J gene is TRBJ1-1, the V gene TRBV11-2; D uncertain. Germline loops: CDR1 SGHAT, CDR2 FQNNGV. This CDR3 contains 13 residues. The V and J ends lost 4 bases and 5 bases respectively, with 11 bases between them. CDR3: CASSYGLGTEAFF. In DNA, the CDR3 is TGTGCCAGCAGCTACGGACTGGGGACTGAAGCTTTCTTT.

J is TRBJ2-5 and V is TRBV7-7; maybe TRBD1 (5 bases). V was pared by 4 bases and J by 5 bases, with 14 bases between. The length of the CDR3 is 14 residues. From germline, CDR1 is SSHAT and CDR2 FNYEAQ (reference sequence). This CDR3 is CASSSNRIWETQYF. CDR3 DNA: TGTGCCAGCAGCTCGAACAGGATATGGGAGACCCAGTACTTC.